A single TCR beta chain is shown here with its context. Its antigen is undetermined. This sample is drawn from a study of T cell responses to AZD1222 COVID-19 vaccine. The study's findings and limits: CD4 TCRs associated with vaccination spanned spike, dominating at 160-218 and 743-854.

The assay was immunoSEQ multiplex PCR, and TCRdb's table has in-frame clones only and misses some. The repertoire holds nearly 90,000 clones, with roughly 88% as singletons. Sequences were derived from peripheral blood, sampled on day 0 of MenACWY control vaccination. The source is an adult in good health.

CDR3 amino acids: CASSIYMGTNEKLFF. The CDR3 bases are TGTGCCAGTAGTATTTACATGGGCACTAATGAAAAACTGTTTTTT. V and J are TRBV19 and TRBJ1-4; D remains unclear. The CDR3 sequence is 15 residues long. With 3 bases removed from V and 2 bases from J, the gap between germline ends came to 10 bases. From germline, CDR1 is LNHDA and CDR2 SQIVND (reference sequence).